This T cell receptor beta chain was identified in a study of regulatory T cells in long-lasting Graves disease. This clonotype was counted many times. This CDR3 spans 14 amino acids. CDR1 SGHRS and CDR2 YFSETQ come from the germline V gene. The V gene lost 3 bases and the J gene lost 2 bases, with 9 bases spanning the gap. Time point in this sample: newly diagnosed GD, antithyroid drugs for less than 3 months. With RNA extracted from PBMCs as input, the TCR library was made. TCR beta libraries were built with iRepertoire HTBI primers and Arm-PCR of CDR3 regions. TCRdb analysed the multiplex PCR reads with MiXCR anew, one entry per CDR3 protein. Of fewer than 650,000 distinct CDR3 sequences listed, roughly 15% are singletons. The same specimen was also included in a second study, on T cells in Graves' hyperthyroidism and ophthalmopathy. That report notes: Every diagnosis used clinical symptoms, serum thyroxine and TRAb, thyroid ultrasound and orbital computed tomography.

This sequence was found in a woman in her 30s with Graves disease. This material consisted of peripheral blood mononuclear cells (PBMCs), taken at new diagnosis, from a patient treated with antithyroid drugs. The V call is TRBV5-1, the J call TRBJ2-1; no reliable D call. CDR3 sequence: CASSYREPYNEQFF. The CDR3 bases are TGCGCCAGCAGCTATAGAGAGCCCTACAATGAGCAGTTCTTC.